This entry features one T cell receptor (beta chain) sequence. Its antigen remains unknown. The CDR3 is made up of 15 amino acids. The V gene lost 1 base and the J gene lost 8 bases, with 16 bases spanning the gap. CDR1 is SGHDT and CDR2 is YYEEEE in the germline V gene. The sample belongs to a study of shared clonotypes between healthy human individuals. Study-wide results and caveats: Non-shared clonotypes were found to have lower generation probabilities than the clonotypes that were shared by all four of the sorted-subset donors.

Profiling relied on immunoSEQ multiplex PCR, and the TCRdb table lists in-frame clones only, not all of them. This sample has 850,000 to 1,100,000 clones, with 70% to 85% found just once. Sequenced material: memory CD4+ T cells from PBMCs. Subset of the sample: CD45RA-negative fraction. The V and J genes are TRBV5-6 and TRBJ2-1; D is undetermined. This sequence was found in a young man in good health. Some clones in this sample may be carry-over from other donors' samples. In DNA form, the CDR3 reads TGTGCCAGCAGCTTGCGCAATTCTTTTGGCTATGAGCAGTTCTTC. It codes for CASSLRNSFGYEQFF. Based on the CDR3 plus reference TRBV5-6 and TRBJ2-1, the full variable domain is DAGVTQSPTHLIKTRGQQVTLRCSPKSGHDTVSWYQQALGQGPQFIFQYYEEEERQRGNFPDRFSGHQFPNYSSELNVNALLLGDSALYLCASSLRNSFGYEQFFGPGTRLTVL.